The source of this TCR beta chain is a study of T cell responses to AZD1222 COVID-19 vaccine. The data were produced by immunoSEQ multiplex PCR, yet TCRdb's version contains in-frame clones alone and is incomplete. The sample has more than 150,000 clones, about 90% seen once. To note about this clone: Antigen specificity is unknown.

V lost 1 base and J 7 bases, leaving 10 bases between the germline ends. The CDR3 spans 14 residues. From germline, CDR1 is MNHEY and CDR2 SMNVEV (reference sequence). Study outcomes and limitations: Only after the peak T cell response were repertoires sampled. It was only a handful of AZD1222 recipients who were seropositive at baseline. Rises in breadth and depth of Spike-specific TCRs came after two AZD1222 doses. Among spike-specific TCRs, nearly half reportedly target unmutated variant regions.

The genes are TRBV27 and TRBJ1-4, with D possibly TRBD1 on 5 matching bases. The TCR sequence derives from an adult who received the AZD1222 COVID-19 vaccine. The material was peripheral blood, obtained 28 days after the second AZD1222 dose. The DNA of the CDR3 is TGTGCCAGCAGTTTATTTCAGGGTAGTGAAAAACTGTTTTTT. It translates to CASSLFQGSEKLFF.